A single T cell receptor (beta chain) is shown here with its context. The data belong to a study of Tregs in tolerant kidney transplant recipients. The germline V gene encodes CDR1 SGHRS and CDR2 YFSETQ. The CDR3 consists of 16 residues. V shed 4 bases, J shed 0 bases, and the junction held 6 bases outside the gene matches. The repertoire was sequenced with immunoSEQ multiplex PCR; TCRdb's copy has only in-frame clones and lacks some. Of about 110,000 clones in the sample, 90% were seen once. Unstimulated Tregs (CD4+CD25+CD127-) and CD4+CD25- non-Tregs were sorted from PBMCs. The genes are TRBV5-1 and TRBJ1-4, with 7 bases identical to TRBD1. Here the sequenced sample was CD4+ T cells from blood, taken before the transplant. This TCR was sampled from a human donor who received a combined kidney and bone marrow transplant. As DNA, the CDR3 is TGCGCCAGCAGCCCTCACAGGGGCCCAACTAATGAAAAACTGTTTTTT. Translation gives CASSPHRGPTNEKLFF.